This entry lists 9 T cell receptor beta chains sequenced from one sample in a study of neurological immune-mediated disorders. In TCRdb, the 5' RACE reads were re-called with MiXCR into one record per CDR3 protein. In the table there are roughly 20,000 distinct CDR3 sequences, 6% to 8.5% of which are singletons. The sample consisted of CD8+ T cells from blood. The receptors derive from a woman in her thirties with HTLV-1-associated myelopathy (HAM/TSP).

This clonotype was observed at least ten times. The rearrangement joins TRBV5-8 to TRBJ2-1; TRBD2 matches 7 bases. This CDR3 is built from 16 residues. Germline values: CDR1 SGHTS, CDR2 YDEGEE. The V gene end was trimmed by 4 bases and the J gene end by 7 bases; junction bases not matched to a gene: 14. CDR3 sequence reads: CASSPSQGQAGNEQFF. CDR3 in DNA: TGTGCCAGCAGCCCTAGTCAGGGCCAAGCGGGGAATGAGCAGTTCTTC.

This clonotype was recorded many times. The chain links TRBV20-1 to TRBJ1-1; a weak D match, TRBD1 (5 bases). With 8 bases removed from V and 5 bases from J, the gap between germline ends came to 30 bases. Germline loops: CDR1 DFQATT, CDR2 SNEGSKA (reference sequence). This CDR3 has 17 residues. Here the CDR3 DNA reads TGCAGTCTGAACGATTTGGGGCGACAACTTGATCGGACTGAAGCTTTCTTT. It specifies CSLNDLGRQLDRTEAFF.

Comment on this clonotype: With a much larger clone just one base away, this may be a read error. The chain has TRBV14 and TRBJ2-1, with D maybe TRBD1 (5 bases). Germline values: CDR1 SGHDN, CDR2 FVKESK. Trimming stripped 4 bases from V and 12 bases from J, with 19 bases between. CDR3 length equals 14 residues. CDR3 loop: CASSLLETGHGQFF. DNA for the CDR3: TGTGCCAGCAGCCTACTCGAAACAGGCCATGGGCAGTTCTTC.

Remarks on this clonotype: Germline is not matched at one junction end, which may reflect a read error. The chain uses TRBV11-2 and TRBJ2-3; D remains ambiguous. The CDR3 loop spans 12 amino acids. In germline, CDR1 is SGHAT, CDR2 FQNNGV. The CDR3 nucleotides are TGTGCCAGCAGCTTAGGCACTGCCCCGCACTATTTT. The encoded protein is CASSLGTAPHYF.

This clonotype ranks as medium-sized. The chain joins TRBV20-1 to TRBJ2-1; 7 bases agree with TRBD2. The CDR3 is 14 amino acids. CDR1 and CDR2 from the germline V gene are DFQATT and SNEGSKA (reference sequence). V was clipped by 3 bases and J by 3 bases; unmatched bases: 5. The CDR3 DNA sequence: TGCAGTGCTAGGGATCTAGCGGACTACAATGAGCAGTTCTTC. Translation gives CSARDLADYNEQFF.

This clonotype was detected ten times or more. The chain links TRBV6-5 to TRBJ2-1, with 8 bases aligning to TRBD2. The CDR3 extends over 16 amino acids. Germline V gene lookup returns CDR1 MNHEY and CDR2 SVGAGI. Trimming at V came to 2 bases and at J to 5 bases, leaving 8 bases not matched to a gene. The DNA for the CDR3 is TGTGCCAGCAGTTACATGTACGGGGGGGCCGACAATGAGCAGTTCTTC. This sequence encodes CASSYMYGGADNEQFF.

At least ten counts were recorded for this clonotype. The chain joins TRBV30 to TRBJ2-7, with 9 bases matching TRBD1. Per germline, CDR1 GTSNPN and CDR2 SVGIG (reference sequence). After removal of 4 bases from V and 4 bases from J, the junction contained 8 bases not matched to a gene. The CDR3 consists of 14 residues. The CDR3 DNA reads as TGTGCCTGGAATGACAGGGGGTTTGGATACGAGCAGTACTTC. Its translation: CAWNDRGFGYEQYF.

This clonotype appeared many times. The V call is TRBV5-1, the J call TRBJ1-1; no reliable D call. Germline CDR1 reads SGHRS; CDR2 reads YFSETQ. Trimming left V 0 bases short and J 6 bases short, with 9 bases between. The CDR3 has 13 amino acids. The CDR3 DNA is TGCGCCAGCAGCTTGGTACCGGCCGCTGAAGCTTTCTTT. It yields the protein CASSLVPAAEAFF.

This clonotype turned up a few times. The chain combines TRBV7-9 with TRBJ2-2; the D gene is possibly TRBD1 (6 bases). Deletions cut 4 bases from V and 3 bases from J, with 12 bases between. CDR3 length equals 15 residues. Germline V gene lookup returns CDR1 SEHNR and CDR2 FQNEAQ (reference sequence). The CDR3 nucleotides read TGTGCCAGCAGCTCCCGGACAGACTACACCGGGGAGCTGTTTTTT. Protein sequence: CASSSRTDYTGELFF. The full variable domain, with the rest looked up from reference TRBV7-9 and TRBJ2-2, is DTGVSQNPRHKITKRGQNVTFRCDPISEHNRLYWYRQTLGQGPEFLTYFQNEAQLEKSRLLSDRFSAERPKGSFSTLEIQRTEQGDSAMYLCASSSRTDYTGELFFGEGSRLTVL.